This T cell receptor (beta chain) was captured by sequencing in a study of blood T cell repertoires in COVID-19. Germline V gene data show CDR1 as SGHAT and CDR2 as FQNNGV. V was clipped by 5 bases and J by 14 bases; unmatched bases: 11. This CDR3 has 12 residues. The method was immunoSEQ multiplex PCR; TCRdb's version includes in-frame clones alone and lacks a portion of them. The sample carries fewer than 120,000 clones, 70% to 90% recorded once. Sequenced sample: peripheral blood. This TCR was sampled from a woman in her forties or fifties with acute or convalescent COVID-19. The rearrangement links TRBV11-2 to TRBJ2-5, with 7 nucleotides matching TRBD2. Here the CDR3 DNA reads TGTGCCAGCAGCGGAGGGGCGGGAGAATTATACTTC. Translating gives CASSGGAGELYF. Together with reference TRBV11-2 and TRBJ2-5, the CDR3 gives the full variable domain: EAGVAQSPRYKIIEKRQSVAFWCNPISGHATLYWYQQILGQGPKLLIQFQNNGVVDDSQLPKDRFSAERLKGVDSTLKIQPAKLEDSAVYLCASSGGAGELYFGPGTRLLVL.